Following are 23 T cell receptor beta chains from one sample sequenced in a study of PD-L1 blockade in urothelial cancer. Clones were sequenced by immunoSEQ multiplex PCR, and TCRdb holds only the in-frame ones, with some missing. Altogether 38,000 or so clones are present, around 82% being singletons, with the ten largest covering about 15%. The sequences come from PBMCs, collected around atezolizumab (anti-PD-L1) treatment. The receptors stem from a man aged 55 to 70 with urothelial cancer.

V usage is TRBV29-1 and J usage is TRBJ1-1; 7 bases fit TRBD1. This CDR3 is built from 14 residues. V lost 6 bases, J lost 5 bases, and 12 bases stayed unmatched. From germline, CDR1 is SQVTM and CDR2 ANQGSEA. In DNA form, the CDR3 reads TGCAGCGTCCATACGACAGGGTTTGGAACTGAAGCTTTCTTT. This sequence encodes CSVHTTGFGTEAFF. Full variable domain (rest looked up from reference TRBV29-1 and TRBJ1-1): SAVISQKPSRDICQRGTSLTIQCQVDSQVTMMFWYRQQPGQSLTLIATANQGSEATYESGFVIDKFPISRPNLTFSTLTVSNMSPEDSSIYLCSVHTTGFGTEAFFGQGTRLTVV.

The CDR3 region has the DNA TGTGCCAGTAGTCGGACACCCTATAGCAATCAGCCCCAGCATTTT. Amino acid sequence: CASSRTPYSNQPQHF. The V gene is TRBV19, the J gene TRBJ1-5; tentative D call: TRBD1 (5 bases). This CDR3 contains 15 residues. From germline, CDR1 is LNHDA and CDR2 SQIVND (reference sequence). V lost 5 bases and J lost 0, with 11 bases in between.

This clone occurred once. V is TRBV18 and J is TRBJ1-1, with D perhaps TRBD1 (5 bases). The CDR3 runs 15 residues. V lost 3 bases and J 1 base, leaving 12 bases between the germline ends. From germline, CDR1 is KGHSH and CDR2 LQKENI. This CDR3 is CASSPARGQNTEAFF. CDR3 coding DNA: TGTGCCAGCTCACCCGCCAGAGGACAGAACACTGAAGCTTTCTTT.

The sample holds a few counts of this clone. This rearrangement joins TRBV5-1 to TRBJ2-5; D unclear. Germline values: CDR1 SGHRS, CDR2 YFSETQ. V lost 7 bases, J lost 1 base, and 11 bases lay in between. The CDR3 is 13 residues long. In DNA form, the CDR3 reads TGCGCCAGCGGGCGAGACGTCCAAGAGACCCAGTACTTC. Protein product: CASGRDVQETQYF.

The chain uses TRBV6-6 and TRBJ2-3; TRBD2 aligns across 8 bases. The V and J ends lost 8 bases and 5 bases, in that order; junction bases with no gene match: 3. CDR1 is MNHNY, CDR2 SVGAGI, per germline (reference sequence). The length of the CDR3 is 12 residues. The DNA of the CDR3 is TGTGCCAGCCGGGCGGGGGGAGATACGCAGTATTTT. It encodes CASRAGGDTQYF.

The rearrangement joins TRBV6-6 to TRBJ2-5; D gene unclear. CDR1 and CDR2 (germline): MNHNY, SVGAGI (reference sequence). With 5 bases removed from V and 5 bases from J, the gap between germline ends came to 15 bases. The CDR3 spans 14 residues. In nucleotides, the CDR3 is TGTGCCAGCAGTCGAGATCTAACCGGGGAGACCCAGTACTTC. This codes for CASSRDLTGETQYF.

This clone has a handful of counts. In nucleotides, the CDR3 is TGTGCCAGCAGCGACAGGGACAGGGGGTACCACGAGCAGTACTTC. It yields the protein CASSDRDRGYHEQYF. This chain joins TRBV9 and TRBJ2-7, with 11 bases identical to TRBD1. This CDR3 region has 15 residues. V trimming: 3 bases; J trimming: 5 bases; junction bases outside the gene matches: 7. Looked up from germline, CDR1 is SGDLS and CDR2 is YYNGEE.

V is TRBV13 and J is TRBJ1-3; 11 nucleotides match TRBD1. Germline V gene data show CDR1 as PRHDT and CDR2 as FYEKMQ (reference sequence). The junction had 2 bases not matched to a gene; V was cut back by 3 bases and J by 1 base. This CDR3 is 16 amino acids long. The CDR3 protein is CASSFGTGGSGNTIYF. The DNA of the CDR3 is TGTGCCAGCAGCTTTGGGACAGGGGGTTCTGGAAACACCATATATTTT.

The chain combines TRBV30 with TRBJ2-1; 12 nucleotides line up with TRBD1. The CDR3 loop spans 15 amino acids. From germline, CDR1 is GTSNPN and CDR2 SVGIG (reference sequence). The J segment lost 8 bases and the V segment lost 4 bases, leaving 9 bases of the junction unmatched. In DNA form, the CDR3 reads TGTGCCTGGACCGTGGGACAGGGGGCAGGCGATGAGCAGTTCTTC. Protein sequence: CAWTVGQGAGDEQFF. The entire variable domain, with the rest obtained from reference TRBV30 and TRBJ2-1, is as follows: SQTIHQWPATLVQPVGSPLSLECTVEGTSNPNLYWYRQAAGRGLQLLFYSVGIGQISSEVPQNLSASRPQDRQFILSSKKLLLSDSGFYLCAWTVGQGAGDEQFFGPGTRLTVL.

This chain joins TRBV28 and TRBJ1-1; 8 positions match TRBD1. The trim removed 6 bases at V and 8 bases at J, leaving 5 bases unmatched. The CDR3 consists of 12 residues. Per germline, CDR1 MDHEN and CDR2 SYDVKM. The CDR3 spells CASRFGQGEAFF. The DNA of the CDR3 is TGTGCCAGCAGGTTCGGACAGGGAGAAGCTTTCTTT.

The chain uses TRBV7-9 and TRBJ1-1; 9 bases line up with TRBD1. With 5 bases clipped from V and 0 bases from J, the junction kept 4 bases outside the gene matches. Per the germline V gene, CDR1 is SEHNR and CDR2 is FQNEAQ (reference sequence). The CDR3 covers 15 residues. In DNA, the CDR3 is TGTGCCAGCAGCCCTACAGGGGGCCTGAACACTGAAGCTTTCTTT. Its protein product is CASSPTGGLNTEAFF.

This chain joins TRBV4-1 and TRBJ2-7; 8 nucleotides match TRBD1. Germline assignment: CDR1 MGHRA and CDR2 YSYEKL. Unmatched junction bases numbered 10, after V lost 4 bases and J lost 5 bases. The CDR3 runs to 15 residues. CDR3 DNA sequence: TGCGCCAGCAGCCCCGGACAGGGAGAATGGGACGAGCAGTACTTC. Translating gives CASSPGQGEWDEQYF.

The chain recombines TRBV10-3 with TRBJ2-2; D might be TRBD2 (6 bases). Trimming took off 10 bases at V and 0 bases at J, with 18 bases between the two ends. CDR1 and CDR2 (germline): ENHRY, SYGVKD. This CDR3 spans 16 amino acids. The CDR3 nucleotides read TGTGCCACTACCCCAACCGGGACTTCGAACACCGGGGAGCTGTTTTTT. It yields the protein CATTPTGTSNTGELFF.

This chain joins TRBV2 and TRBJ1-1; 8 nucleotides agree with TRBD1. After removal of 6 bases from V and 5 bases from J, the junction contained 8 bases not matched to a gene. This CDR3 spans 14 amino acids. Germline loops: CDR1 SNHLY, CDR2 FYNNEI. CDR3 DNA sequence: TGTGCCAGCAGCACGGACAGGGTAAAGACTGAAGCTTTCTTT. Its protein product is CASSTDRVKTEAFF. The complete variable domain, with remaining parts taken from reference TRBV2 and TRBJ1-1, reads EPEVTQTPSHQVTQMGQEVILRCVPISNHLYFYWYRQILGQKVEFLVSFYNNEISEKSEIFDDQFSVERPDGSNFTLKIRSTKLEDSAMYFCASSTDRVKTEAFFGQGTRLTVV.

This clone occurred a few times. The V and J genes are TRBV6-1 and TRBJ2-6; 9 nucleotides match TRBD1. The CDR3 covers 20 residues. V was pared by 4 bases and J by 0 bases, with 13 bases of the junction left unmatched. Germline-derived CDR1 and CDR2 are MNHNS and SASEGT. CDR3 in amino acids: CASSVWRGTGLSSGANVLTF. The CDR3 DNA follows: TGTGCCAGCAGTGTATGGAGAGGGACAGGGCTCAGCTCTGGGGCCAACGTCCTGACTTTC.

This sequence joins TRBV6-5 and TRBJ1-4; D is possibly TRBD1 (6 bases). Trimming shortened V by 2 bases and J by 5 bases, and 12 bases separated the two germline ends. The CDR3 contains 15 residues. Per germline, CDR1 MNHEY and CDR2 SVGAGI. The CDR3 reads CASSYRSGVNEKLFF. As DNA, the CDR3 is TGTGCCAGCAGTTACCGTTCAGGGGTCAATGAAAAACTGTTTTTT.

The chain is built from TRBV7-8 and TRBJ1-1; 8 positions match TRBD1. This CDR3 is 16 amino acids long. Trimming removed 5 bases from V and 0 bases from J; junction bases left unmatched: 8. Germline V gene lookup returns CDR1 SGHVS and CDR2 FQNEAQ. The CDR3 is CASSPRTGRLNTEAFF. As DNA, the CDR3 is TGTGCCAGCAGCCCTAGGACAGGGCGTTTGAACACTGAAGCTTTCTTT.

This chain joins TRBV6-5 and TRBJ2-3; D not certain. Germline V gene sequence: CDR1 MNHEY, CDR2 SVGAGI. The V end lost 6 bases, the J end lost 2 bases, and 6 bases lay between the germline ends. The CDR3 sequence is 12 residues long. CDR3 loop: CASSPNTDTQYF. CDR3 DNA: TGTGCCAGCAGCCCTAACACAGATACGCAGTATTTT.

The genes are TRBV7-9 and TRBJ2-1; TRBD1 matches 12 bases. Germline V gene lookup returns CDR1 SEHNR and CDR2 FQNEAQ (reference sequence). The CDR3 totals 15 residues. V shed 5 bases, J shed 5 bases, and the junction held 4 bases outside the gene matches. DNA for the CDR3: TGTGCCAGCAGCCTTGGGACAGGGGGCCACAATGAGCAGTTCTTC. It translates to CASSLGTGGHNEQFF.

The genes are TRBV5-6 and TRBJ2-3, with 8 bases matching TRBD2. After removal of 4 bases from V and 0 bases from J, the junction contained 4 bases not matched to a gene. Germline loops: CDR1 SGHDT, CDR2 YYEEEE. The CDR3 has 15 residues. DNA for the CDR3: TGTGCCAGCAGCCTTAGCGGGAATAGCACAGATACGCAGTATTTT. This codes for CASSLSGNSTDTQYF.

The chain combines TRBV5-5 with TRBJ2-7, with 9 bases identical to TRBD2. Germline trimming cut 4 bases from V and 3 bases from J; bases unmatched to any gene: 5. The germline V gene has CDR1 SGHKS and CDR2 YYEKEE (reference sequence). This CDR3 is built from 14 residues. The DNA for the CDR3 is TGTGCCAGCAGCCGACCGACTAGCGGCTACGAGCAGTACTTC. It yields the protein CASSRPTSGYEQYF. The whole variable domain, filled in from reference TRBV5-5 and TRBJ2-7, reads DAGVTQSPTHLIKTRGQQVTLRCSPISGHKSVSWYQQVLGQGPQFIFQYYEKEERGRGNFPDRFSARQFPNYSSELNVNALLLGDSALYLCASSRPTSGYEQYFGPGTRLTVT.

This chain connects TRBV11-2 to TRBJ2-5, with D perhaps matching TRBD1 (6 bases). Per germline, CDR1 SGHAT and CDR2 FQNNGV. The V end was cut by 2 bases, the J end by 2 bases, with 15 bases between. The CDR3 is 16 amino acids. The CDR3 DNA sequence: TGTGCCAGCAGCTTAAGTCTAGACAGGACTCAAGAGACCCAGTACTTC. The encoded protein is CASSLSLDRTQETQYF.

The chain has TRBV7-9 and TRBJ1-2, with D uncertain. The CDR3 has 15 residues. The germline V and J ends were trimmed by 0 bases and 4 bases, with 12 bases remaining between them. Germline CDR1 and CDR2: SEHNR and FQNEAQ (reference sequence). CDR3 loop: CASSLAAPSVYGYTF. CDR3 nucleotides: TGTGCCAGCAGCTTAGCAGCGCCCAGCGTCTATGGCTACACCTTC.